Below, 20 T cell receptor beta chains from the same sample are listed, as sequenced in a study of T-cell memory formation after mild COVID-19. MiXCR, run by TCRdb on the 5' RACE reads, gives a single entry per CDR3 protein. The sample carries about 400,000 distinct CDR3 sequences, approximately 25% recorded once. Material for sequencing was PBMCs or a T cell subset sorted from them (not recorded which). The receptors here all came from an adult woman who had mild COVID-19 (a few samples of this study predate the infection). Cell type and time point are not known.

The chain recombines TRBV29-1 with TRBJ1-5; D is perhaps TRBD1 (5 bases). The CDR3 length is 12 residues. Trimming pared 4 bases from V and 4 bases from J, leaving 8 bases between. Germline CDR1 reads SQVTM; CDR2 reads ANQGSEA. CDR3 DNA sequence: TGCAGCGTTGCTGAGGGGAATCAGCCCCAGCATTTT. It codes for CSVAEGNQPQHF.

This clonotype came up a few times. The rearrangement links TRBV3-1 to TRBJ2-2; TRBD2 aligns across 8 bases. CDR3 length equals 16 residues. V shed 1 base, J shed 6 bases, and the junction held 7 bases outside the gene matches. Germline lookup yields CDR1 LGHDT and CDR2 YNNKEL (reference sequence). The CDR3 coding sequence is TGTGCCAGCAGCCAAGCCGGGACTAGTCGGGCCGGGGAGCTGTTTTTT. Encoded protein: CASSQAGTSRAGELFF.

This clonotype was observed a few times. The J gene is TRBJ2-2, the V gene TRBV2; no reliable D call. The V gene's germline CDR1 is SNHLY and CDR2 FYNNEI. There are 14 residues in the CDR3. V lost 6 bases and J 2 bases, leaving 10 bases between the germline ends. The CDR3 DNA sequence: TGTGCCAGCAGGTTGAGCAGAAACACCGGGGAGCTGTTTTTT. Its translation: CASRLSRNTGELFF.

A few counts support this clonotype. The V and J genes are TRBV14 and TRBJ2-3; unclear D gene. The CDR3 is 12 amino acids. The V end lost 6 bases, the J end lost 4 bases, and 8 bases lay between the germline ends. Germline V gives CDR1 SGHDN, CDR2 FVKESK. The CDR3 DNA sequence: TGTGCCAGCAGTTTATTCGCAGATACGCAGTATTTT. This translates into CASSLFADTQYF.

This clonotype was observed a few times. The CDR3 loop reads CASSFRGPNTEAFF. The CDR3 DNA is TGTGCCAGCAGCTTCCGGGGGCCTAACACTGAAGCTTTCTTT. The V call is TRBV13, the J call TRBJ1-1; D is possibly TRBD1 (6 bases). Between the trimmed V and J ends, which lost 3 bases and 2 bases, there was a span of 10 bases. Germline CDR1 PRHDT, CDR2 FYEKMQ (reference sequence). CDR3 length: 14 residues.

The chain employs TRBV20-1 and TRBJ2-3; the match to TRBD1 covers 8 bases. After removal of 5 bases from V and 2 bases from J, the junction contained 6 bases not matched to a gene. CDR1 and CDR2 from the germline V gene are DFQATT and SNEGSKA (reference sequence). The CDR3 is 14 residues long. CDR3 region: CSAELTGATDTQYF. CDR3 sequence (DNA): TGCAGTGCTGAACTGACAGGGGCCACAGATACGCAGTATTTT.

V gene TRBV12-3 or TRBV12-4 combines with J gene TRBJ1-6, with unresolved D. V was shortened by 3 bases and J by 9 bases, with 12 bases between the two germline ends. The CDR3 has 14 amino acids. The CDR3 region is CASSFKERGSPLHF. The CDR3 nucleotides are TGTGCCAGCAGTTTCAAGGAACGGGGTTCACCCCTCCACTTT.

The V call is TRBV6-2 or TRBV6-3, the J call TRBJ1-2; D is unclear. The CDR3 is made up of 12 amino acids. Per the germline V gene, CDR1 is MNHEY and CDR2 is SVGEGT. V lost 7 bases and J lost 5, with 11 bases in between. CDR3 residues: CASTLDHYGYTF. CDR3 nucleotides: TGTGCCAGCACCTTGGACCATTATGGCTACACCTTC.

Many counts were recorded for this clonotype. The rearrangement joins TRBV7-8 to TRBJ2-1; weak D call: TRBD2 (5 bases). The V end was cut by 6 bases, the J end by 3 bases, with 12 bases between. CDR3 length equals 14 residues. Germline CDR1 SGHVS, CDR2 FQNEAQ. Written as DNA, the CDR3 is TGTGCCAGCAGGCGGAGCGGTGACTACAATGAGCAGTTCTTC. The encoded protein is CASRRSGDYNEQFF.

This clonotype was recorded a few times. The chain uses TRBV7-2 and TRBJ2-3; D uncertain. The CDR3 totals 15 residues. V lost 5 bases and J 3 bases, leaving 15 bases between the germline ends. Germline V gives CDR1 SGHTA, CDR2 FQGNSA. The CDR3 DNA is TGTGCCAGCAGCCCTTCCCTGCTGCGGACAGATACGCAGTATTTT. It translates to CASSPSLLRTDTQYF.

The chain employs TRBV27 and TRBJ2-3; TRBD2 matches 7 bases. The CDR3 spans 13 residues. The J segment lost 10 bases and the V segment lost 4 bases, leaving 8 bases of the junction unmatched. Germline values: CDR1 MNHEY, CDR2 SMNVEV (reference sequence). The CDR3 here is CASSYGSGVAQYF. The CDR3 nucleotides are TGTGCCAGCAGTTACGGCAGCGGGGTTGCGCAGTATTTT.

The V gene is TRBV29-1, the J gene TRBJ2-3; 9 bases line up with TRBD2. There are 14 residues in the CDR3. Unmatched junction bases numbered 6, after V lost 6 bases and J lost 2 bases. CDR1 and CDR2 (germline): SQVTM, ANQGSEA. The CDR3 reads CSVSSGRPTDTQYF. The CDR3 nucleotides read TGCAGCGTCTCCAGCGGGAGGCCCACAGATACGCAGTATTTT.

The sample holds a few counts of this clonotype. The chain is built from TRBV29-1 and TRBJ1-4; D remains ambiguous. From germline, CDR1 is SQVTM and CDR2 ANQGSEA. V gave up 0 bases and J gave up 5 bases, with 10 bases separating them. This CDR3 has 14 residues. The CDR3 DNA sequence: TGCAGCGTTGAAGATCTCGAGCAGAATGAAAAACTGTTTTTT. This gives the protein CSVEDLEQNEKLFF.

The rearrangement uses TRBV4-3 and TRBJ2-7; 8 nucleotides agree with TRBD2. The junction had 4 bases not matched to a gene; V was cut back by 1 base and J by 2 bases. From germline, CDR1 is LGHNA and CDR2 YSLEER. CDR3 length: 15 amino acids. The CDR3 DNA sequence: TGCGCCAGCAGCCAAGGTGGTAGCGGGACCTACGAGCAGTACTTC. Its protein is CASSQGGSGTYEQYF.

V is TRBV20-1 and J is TRBJ2-2; 8 bases fit TRBD2. V lost 2 bases, J lost 4 bases, and 9 bases stayed unmatched. This CDR3 spans 16 amino acids. CDR1 is DFQATT, CDR2 SNEGSKA, per germline (reference sequence). The CDR3 nucleotides read TGCAGTGCTAGAAAGCCCGGCGGGGGGATCACCGGGGAGCTGTTTTTT. As protein: CSARKPGGGITGELFF.

This clonotype was found a few times. Written as DNA, the CDR3 is TGTGCCAGCAGCTGGGGGGGCCGGGGCATGAACACTGAAGCTTTCTTT. Its protein product is CASSWGGRGMNTEAFF. This rearrangement joins TRBV5-4 to TRBJ1-1; maybe TRBD1 (6 bases). The CDR3 length is 16 residues. The germline CDR1 and CDR2 sequences are SGHNT and YYREEE (reference sequence). Deletions cut 3 bases from V and 0 bases from J, with 15 bases between.

This chain connects TRBV24-1 to TRBJ1-1; D is possibly TRBD1 (5 bases). The CDR3 consists of 13 residues. V gave up 3 bases and J gave up 5 bases, with 9 bases separating them. Per germline, CDR1 KGHDR and CDR2 SFDVKD. The CDR3 bases are TGTGCCACCAGTGATACCTACAGGACTGAAGCTTTCTTT. Its translation is CATSDTYRTEAFF.

The chain combines TRBV11-3 with TRBJ2-1; possible D gene TRBD2, 6 bases. The CDR3 covers 14 residues. V was shortened by 4 bases and J by 4 bases, with 11 bases between the two germline ends. The V gene's germline CDR1 is SGHNT and CDR2 YENEEA. CDR3 nucleotides: TGTGCCAGCAGCTCCGGGACTCCGTACAATGAGCAGTTCTTC. Its protein is CASSSGTPYNEQFF.

The rearrangement joins TRBV14 to TRBJ2-3; the D call may be TRBD1 or TRBD2 (5 bases each). This CDR3 spans 14 amino acids. V gave up 4 bases and J gave up 4 bases, with 12 bases separating them. In germline, CDR1 is SGHDN, CDR2 FVKESK. CDR3 protein: CASSPQVGADTQYF. CDR3 in DNA: TGTGCCAGCAGCCCCCAAGTGGGGGCAGATACGCAGTATTTT.

The CDR3 DNA follows: TGTGCCAGCCAACAGGGGCCGCAGGGGTGGGCTGAAGCTTTCTTT. It is translated as CASQQGPQGWAEAFF. This chain joins TRBV12-3 or TRBV12-4 and TRBJ1-1; 7 bases are a match to TRBD1. V was pared by 8 bases and J by 6 bases, with 15 bases of the junction left unmatched. The CDR3 is 15 amino acids.